Here is one T cell receptor (beta chain) with its context. Its antigen remains unidentified. The data derive from a study of cytomegalovirus exposure and HLA in healthy donors. 13 Jbeta primers and 60 Vbeta primers were used for the PCR. Some clones are missing from TCRdb's copy, which holds only in-frame ones; the method was immunoSEQ multiplex PCR. The sample includes approximately 150,000 clones, roughly four fifths seen only once; the top ten take around 11%. Germline values: CDR1 KGHSH, CDR2 LQKENI. Trimming took 4 bases from V and 1 from J, leaving 20 bases between them. This CDR3 comprises 18 residues. Study conclusions and caveats: Productive rates of about 87% or about 30% were seen for most TCR beta V segments in an earlier analysis. As a later analysis showed, a missense DCLRE1C variant was linked to trimming of TCR beta V- and J-genes.

The chain uses TRBV18 and TRBJ1-5; D may be TRBD1 (5 bases). Sequenced: PBMCs. This TCR was sampled from a man aged 45-65 years in good health and CMV-seropositive. The CDR3 DNA follows: TGTGCCAGCTCACACCTCCGCGGGGGACTGGACAGCAATCAGCCCCAGCATTTT. Translation gives CASSHLRGGLDSNQPQHF. Looking up the rest from reference TRBV18 and TRBJ1-5 gives the full variable domain: NAGVMQNPRHLVRRRGQEARLRCSPMKGHSHVYWYRQLPEEGLKFMVYLQKENIIDESGMPKERFSAEFPKEGPSILRIQQVVRGDSAAYFCASSHLRGGLDSNQPQHFGDGTRLSIL.